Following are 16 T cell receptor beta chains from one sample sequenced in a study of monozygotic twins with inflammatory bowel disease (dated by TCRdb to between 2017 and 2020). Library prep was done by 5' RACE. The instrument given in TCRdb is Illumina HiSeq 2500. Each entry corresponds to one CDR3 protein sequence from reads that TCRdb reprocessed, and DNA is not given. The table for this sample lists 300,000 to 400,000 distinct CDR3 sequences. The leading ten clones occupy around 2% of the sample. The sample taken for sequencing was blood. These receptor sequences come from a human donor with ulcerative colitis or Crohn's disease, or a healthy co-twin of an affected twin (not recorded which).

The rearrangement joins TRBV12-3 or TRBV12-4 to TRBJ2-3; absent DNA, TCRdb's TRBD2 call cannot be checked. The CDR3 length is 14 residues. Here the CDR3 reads CASRTSGVSDTQYF.

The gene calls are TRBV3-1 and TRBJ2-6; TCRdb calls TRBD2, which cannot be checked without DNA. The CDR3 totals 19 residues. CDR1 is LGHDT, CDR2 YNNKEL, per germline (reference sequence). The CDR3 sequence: CASSQPRLAGATGANVLTF. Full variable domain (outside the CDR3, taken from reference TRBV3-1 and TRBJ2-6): DTAVSQTPKYLVTQMGNDKSIKCEQNLGHDTMYWYKQDSKKFLKIMFSYNNKELIINETVPNRFSPKSPDKAHLNLHINSLELGDSAVYFCASSQPRLAGATGANVLTFGAGSRLTVL.

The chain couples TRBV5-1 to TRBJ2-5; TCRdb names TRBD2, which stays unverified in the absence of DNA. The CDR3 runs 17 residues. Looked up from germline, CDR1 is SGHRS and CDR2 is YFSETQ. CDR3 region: CASSPAGLAGFRETQYF. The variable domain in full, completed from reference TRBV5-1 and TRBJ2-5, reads KAGVTQTPRYLIKTRGQQVTLSCSPISGHRSVSWYQQTPGQGLQFLFEYFSETQRNKGNFPGRFSGRQFSNSRSEMNVSTLELGDSALYLCASSPAGLAGFRETQYFGPGTRLLVL.

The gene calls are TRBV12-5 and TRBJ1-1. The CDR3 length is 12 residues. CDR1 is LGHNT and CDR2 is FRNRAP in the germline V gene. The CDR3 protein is CASGLDLTEAFF.

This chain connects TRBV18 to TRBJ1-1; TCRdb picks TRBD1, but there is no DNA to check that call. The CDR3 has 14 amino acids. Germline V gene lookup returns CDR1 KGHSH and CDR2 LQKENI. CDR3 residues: CASSPLQGGPEAFF. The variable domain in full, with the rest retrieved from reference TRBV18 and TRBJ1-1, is NAGVMQNPRHLVRRRGQEARLRCSPMKGHSHVYWYRQLPEEGLKFMVYLQKENIIDESGMPKERFSAEFPKEGPSILRIQQVVRGDSAAYFCASSPLQGGPEAFFGQGTRLTVV.

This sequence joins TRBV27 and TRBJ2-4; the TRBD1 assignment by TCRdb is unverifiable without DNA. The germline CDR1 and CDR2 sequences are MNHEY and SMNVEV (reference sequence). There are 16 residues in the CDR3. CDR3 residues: CASSASGTIPKNIQYF.

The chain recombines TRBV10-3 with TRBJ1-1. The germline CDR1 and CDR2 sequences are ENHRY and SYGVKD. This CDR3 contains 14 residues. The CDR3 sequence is CAISEPGRDTEAFF.

The CDR3 region is CASSWAGRYQETQYF. This chain connects TRBV12-3 or TRBV12-4 to TRBJ2-5; TCRdb's D call, TRBD2, is unchecked because there is no DNA. This CDR3 is built from 15 residues.

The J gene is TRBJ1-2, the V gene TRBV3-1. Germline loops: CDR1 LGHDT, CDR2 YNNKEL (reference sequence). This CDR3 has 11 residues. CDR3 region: CASSRDFGYTF.

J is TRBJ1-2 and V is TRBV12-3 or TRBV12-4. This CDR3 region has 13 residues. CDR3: CASSFRGGGGYTF.

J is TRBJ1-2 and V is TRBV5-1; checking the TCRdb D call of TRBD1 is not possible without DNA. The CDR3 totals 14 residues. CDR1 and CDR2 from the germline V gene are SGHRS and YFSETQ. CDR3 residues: CASSLKGEAYGYTF.

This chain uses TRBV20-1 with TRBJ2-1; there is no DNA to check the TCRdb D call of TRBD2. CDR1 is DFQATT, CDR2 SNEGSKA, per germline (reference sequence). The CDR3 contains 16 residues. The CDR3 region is CSARQPGGLALHEQFF.

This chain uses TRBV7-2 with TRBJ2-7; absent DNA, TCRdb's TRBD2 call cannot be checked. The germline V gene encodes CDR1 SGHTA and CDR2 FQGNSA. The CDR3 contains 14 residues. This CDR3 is CASSSGLAAYEQYF.

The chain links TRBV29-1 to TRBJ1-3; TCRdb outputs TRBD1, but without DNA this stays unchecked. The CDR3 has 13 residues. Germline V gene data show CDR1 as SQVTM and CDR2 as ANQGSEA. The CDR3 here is CSAAGVAGNTIYF. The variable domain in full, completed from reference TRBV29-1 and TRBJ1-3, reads SAVISQKPSRDICQRGTSLTIQCQVDSQVTMMFWYRQQPGQSLTLIATANQGSEATYESGFVIDKFPISRPNLTFSTLTVSNMSPEDSSIYLCSAAGVAGNTIYFGEGSWLTVV.

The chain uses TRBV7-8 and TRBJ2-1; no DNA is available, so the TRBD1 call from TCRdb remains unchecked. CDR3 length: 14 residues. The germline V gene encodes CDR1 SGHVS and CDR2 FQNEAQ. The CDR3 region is CASSLGVRGAEQFF.

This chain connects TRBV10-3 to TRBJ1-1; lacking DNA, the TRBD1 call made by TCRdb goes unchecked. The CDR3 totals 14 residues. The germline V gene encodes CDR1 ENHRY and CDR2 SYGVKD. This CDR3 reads CAIRDGRTGDEAFF.